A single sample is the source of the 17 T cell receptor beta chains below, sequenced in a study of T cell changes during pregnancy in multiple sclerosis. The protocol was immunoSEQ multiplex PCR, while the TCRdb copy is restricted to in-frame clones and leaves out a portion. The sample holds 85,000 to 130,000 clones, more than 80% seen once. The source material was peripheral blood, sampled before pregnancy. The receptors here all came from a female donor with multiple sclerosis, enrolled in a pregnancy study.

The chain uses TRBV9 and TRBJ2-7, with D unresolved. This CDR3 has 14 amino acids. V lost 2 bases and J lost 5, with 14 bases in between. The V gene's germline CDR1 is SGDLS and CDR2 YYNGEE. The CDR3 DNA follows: TGTGCCAGCAGCGTCTCTCTGGAGCCCCACGAGCAGTACTTC. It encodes CASSVSLEPHEQYF.

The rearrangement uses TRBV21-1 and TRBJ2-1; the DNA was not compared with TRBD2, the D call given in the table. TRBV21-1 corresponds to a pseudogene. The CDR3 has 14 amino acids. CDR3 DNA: TGTGCCAGCATTGGGACTAGCGGGGTGTCTGAGCAGTTCTTC. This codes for CASIGTSGVSEQFF.

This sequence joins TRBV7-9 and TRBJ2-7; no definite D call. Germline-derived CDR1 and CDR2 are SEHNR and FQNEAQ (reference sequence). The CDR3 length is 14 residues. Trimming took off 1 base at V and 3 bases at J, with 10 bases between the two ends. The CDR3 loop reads CASSLDRRNYEQYF. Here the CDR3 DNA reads TGTGCCAGCAGCTTAGACCGCAGAAACTACGAGCAGTACTTC.

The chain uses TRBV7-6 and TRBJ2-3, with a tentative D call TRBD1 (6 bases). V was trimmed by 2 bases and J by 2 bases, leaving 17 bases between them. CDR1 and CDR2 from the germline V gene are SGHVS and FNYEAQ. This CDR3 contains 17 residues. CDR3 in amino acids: CASSLLWGPRTTDTQYF. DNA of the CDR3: TGTGCCAGCAGCTTATTATGGGGGCCTAGAACCACAGATACGCAGTATTTT.

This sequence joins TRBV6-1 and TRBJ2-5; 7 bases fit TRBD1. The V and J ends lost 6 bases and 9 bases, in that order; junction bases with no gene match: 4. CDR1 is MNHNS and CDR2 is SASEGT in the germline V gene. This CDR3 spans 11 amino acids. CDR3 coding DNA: TGTGCCAGCAGACAACAGGGGCCCCAGTACTTC. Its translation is CASRQQGPQYF.

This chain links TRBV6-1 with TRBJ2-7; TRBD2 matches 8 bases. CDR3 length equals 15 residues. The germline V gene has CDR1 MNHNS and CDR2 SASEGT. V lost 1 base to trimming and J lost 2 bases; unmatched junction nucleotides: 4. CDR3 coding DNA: TGTGCCAGCAGTGAAGTAGGGACTAGAGCCTACGAGCAGTACTTC. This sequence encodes CASSEVGTRAYEQYF.

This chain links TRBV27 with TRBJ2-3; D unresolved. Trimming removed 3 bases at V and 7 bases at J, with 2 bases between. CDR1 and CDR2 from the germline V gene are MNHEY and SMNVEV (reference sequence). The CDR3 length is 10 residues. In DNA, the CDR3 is TGTGCCAGCAGTTTTAATACGCAGTATTTT. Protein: CASSFNTQYF.

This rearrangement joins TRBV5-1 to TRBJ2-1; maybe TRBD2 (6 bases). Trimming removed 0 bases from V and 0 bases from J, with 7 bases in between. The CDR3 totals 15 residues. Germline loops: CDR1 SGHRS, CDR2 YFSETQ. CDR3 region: CASSLDGGSYNEQFF. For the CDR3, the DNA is TGCGCCAGCAGCTTGGACGGGGGCTCCTACAATGAGCAGTTCTTC.

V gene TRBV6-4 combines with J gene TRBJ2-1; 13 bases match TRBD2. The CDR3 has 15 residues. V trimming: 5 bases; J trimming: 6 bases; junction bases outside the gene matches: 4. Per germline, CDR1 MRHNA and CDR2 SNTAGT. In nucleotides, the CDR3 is TGTGCCAGCAGTCTCACTAGCGGGGGGGCCAATGAGCAGTTCTTC. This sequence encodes CASSLTSGGANEQFF.

The CDR3 DNA reads TGTGCCAGCAGTTACTCGAGGAGCACAGATACGCAGTATTTT. Its translation: CASSYSRSTDTQYF. The chain couples TRBV6-6 to TRBJ2-3, with D uncertain. Looked up from germline, CDR1 is MNHNY and CDR2 is SVGAGI (reference sequence). The CDR3 consists of 14 residues. V lost 0 bases to trimming and J lost 0 bases, with 4 bases between them.

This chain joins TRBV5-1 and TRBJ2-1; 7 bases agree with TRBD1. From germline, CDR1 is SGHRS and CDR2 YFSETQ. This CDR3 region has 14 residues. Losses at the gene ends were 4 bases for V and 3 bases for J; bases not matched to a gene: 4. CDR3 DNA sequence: TGCGCCAGCAGCGGCCGGGACAGCTACAATGAGCAGTTCTTC. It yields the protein CASSGRDSYNEQFF.

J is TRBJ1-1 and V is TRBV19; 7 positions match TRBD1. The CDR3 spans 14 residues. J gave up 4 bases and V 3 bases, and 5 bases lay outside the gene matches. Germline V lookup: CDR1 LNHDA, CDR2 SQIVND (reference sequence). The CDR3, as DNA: TGTGCCAGTAGTATCGAGGGGGCAGGCACTGAAGCTTTCTTT. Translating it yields CASSIEGAGTEAFF.

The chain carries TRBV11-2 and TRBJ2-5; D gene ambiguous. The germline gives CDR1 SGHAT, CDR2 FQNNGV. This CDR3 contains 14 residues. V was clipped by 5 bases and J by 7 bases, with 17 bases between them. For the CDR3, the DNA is TGTGCCAGCAGCCCCCTTGGGTCAGGTGTGACCCAGTACTTC. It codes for CASSPLGSGVTQYF.

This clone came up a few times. The CDR3 reads CASSLTSQDQPQHF. In nucleotides, the CDR3 is TGTGCCAGCAGCTTAACGAGTCAGGATCAGCCCCAGCATTTT. The V call is TRBV7-2, the J call TRBJ1-5, with D uncertain. There are 14 residues in the CDR3. Trimming removed 2 bases from V and 5 bases from J, with 10 bases in between. Germline V gives CDR1 SGHTA, CDR2 FQGNSA.

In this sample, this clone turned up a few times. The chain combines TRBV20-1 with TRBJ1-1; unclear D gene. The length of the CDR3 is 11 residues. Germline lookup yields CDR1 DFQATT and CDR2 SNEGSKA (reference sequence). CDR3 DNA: TGCAGGGGAGAGGGAAACACTGAAGCTTTCTTT. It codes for CRGEGNTEAFF.

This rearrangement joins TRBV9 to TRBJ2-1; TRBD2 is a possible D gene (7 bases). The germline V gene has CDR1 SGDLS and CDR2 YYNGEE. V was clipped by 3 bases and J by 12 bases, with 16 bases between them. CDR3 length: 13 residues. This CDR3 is CASSGGGAPGQFF. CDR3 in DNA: TGTGCCAGCAGCGGAGGGGGGGCGCCGGGGCAGTTCTTC. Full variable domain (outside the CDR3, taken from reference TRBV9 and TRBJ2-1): DSGVTQTPKHLITATGQRVTLRCSPRSGDLSVYWYQQSLDQGLQFLIQYYNGEERAKGNILERFSAQQFPDLHSELNLSSLELGDSALYFCASSGGGAPGQFFGPGTRLTVL.

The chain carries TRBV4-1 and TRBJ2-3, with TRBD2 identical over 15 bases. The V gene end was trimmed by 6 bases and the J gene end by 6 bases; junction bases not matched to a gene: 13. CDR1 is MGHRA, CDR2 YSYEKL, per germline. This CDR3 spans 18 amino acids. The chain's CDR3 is CASRPGTSGGTHSDTQYF. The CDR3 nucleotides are TGCGCCAGCAGACCCGGGACTAGCGGGGGGACTCACTCGGATACGCAGTATTTT.